One sample yielded the 10 T cell receptor beta chains listed below, sequenced in a study of T cell changes during pregnancy in multiple sclerosis. Assay used: immunoSEQ multiplex PCR; TCRdb lists only in-frame clones, some missing. The sample has around 57,000 clones; approximately 90% are singletons. Sequencing was performed on peripheral blood, taken in the first trimester of pregnancy. The receptors were sampled from a female donor with multiple sclerosis, enrolled in a pregnancy study.

V gene TRBV19 combines with J gene TRBJ1-1; no clear D gene. CDR1 and CDR2 from the germline V gene are LNHDA and SQIVND (reference sequence). The CDR3 length is 14 residues. V dropped 5 bases and J dropped 2 bases, with 12 bases sitting between them. CDR3 region: CASSADGRNTEAFF. CDR3 bases: TGTGCCAGTAGTGCCGACGGGAGAAACACTGAAGCTTTCTTT.

The chain joins TRBV27 to TRBJ1-2; D is unclear. In germline, CDR1 is MNHEY, CDR2 SMNVEV (reference sequence). The CDR3 runs to 13 residues. V was trimmed by 6 bases and J by 1 base, leaving 9 bases between them. CDR3 coding DNA: TGTGCCAGCAGCGAGAGGCATAACTATGGCTACACCTTC. This codes for CASSERHNYGYTF.

This clone has only one observation. V is TRBV4-3 and J is TRBJ2-7; 9 bases are a match to TRBD1. The CDR3 runs 16 residues. CDR1 is LGHNA and CDR2 is YSLEER in the germline V gene. V trimming: 4 bases; J trimming: 4 bases; junction bases outside the gene matches: 11. CDR3 residues: CASSPNPGTGNYEQYF. The CDR3 DNA reads TGCGCCAGCAGCCCAAACCCCGGGACAGGGAATTACGAGCAGTACTTC.

A single count supports this clone. V usage is TRBV5-4 and J usage is TRBJ1-1; D remains unclear. Germline-derived CDR1 and CDR2 are SGHNT and YYREEE (reference sequence). V lost 4 bases to trimming and J lost 3 bases, with 25 bases between them. This CDR3 contains 18 residues. The CDR3 sequence: CASSPRGRNPSTDTEAFF. The CDR3 DNA is TGTGCCAGCAGCCCCAGAGGGCGGAACCCCTCGACGGACACTGAAGCTTTCTTT.

This sequence joins TRBV5-1 and TRBJ1-1; TRBD1 aligns across 7 bases. This CDR3 has 15 amino acids. After removal of 0 bases from V and 7 bases from J, the junction contained 9 bases not matched to a gene. Germline lookup yields CDR1 SGHRS and CDR2 YFSETQ. The DNA for the CDR3 is TGCGCCAGCAGCTTGGGGGTTACAGGGGTTGATGAAGCTTTCTTT. It specifies CASSLGVTGVDEAFF.

In its sample, this clone was seen once. The same CDR3 is also encoded by other DNA sequences in this sample. This chain connects TRBV11-3 to TRBJ2-1; 8 positions match TRBD2. After removal of 4 bases from V and 2 bases from J, the junction contained 1 base not matched to a gene. In germline, CDR1 is SGHNT, CDR2 YENEEA. The length of the CDR3 is 14 residues. CDR3: CASSSGLAYNEQFF. The CDR3 DNA follows: TGTGCCAGCAGCTCGGGACTAGCCTACAATGAGCAGTTCTTC. The complete variable domain, with remaining parts taken from reference TRBV11-3 and TRBJ2-1, reads EAGVVQSPRYKIIEKKQPVAFWCNPISGHNTLYWYLQNLGQGPELLIRYENEEAVDDSQLPKDRFSAERLKGVDSTLKIQPAELGDSAVYLCASSSGLAYNEQFFGPGTRLTVL.

This rearrangement joins TRBV7-9 to TRBJ1-2; TRBD1 aligns across 8 bases. V dropped 3 bases and J dropped 10; count of bases not matched to a gene: 7. Germline lookup yields CDR1 SEHNR and CDR2 FQNEAQ (reference sequence). The CDR3 extends over 13 amino acids. The CDR3 region has the DNA TGTGCCAGCAGCTTGGGAGGACAGGGCCTCTACACCTTC. Amino acid sequence: CASSLGGQGLYTF.

This chain uses TRBV5-4 with TRBJ1-1, with 8 bases identical to TRBD1. The J segment lost 3 bases and the V segment lost 4 bases, leaving 5 bases of the junction unmatched. This CDR3 region has 14 residues. CDR1 is SGHNT and CDR2 is YYREEE in the germline V gene (reference sequence). As DNA, the CDR3 is TGTGCCAGCAGCCTCCAGGGGGCGGACACTGAAGCTTTCTTT. Its protein is CASSLQGADTEAFF. Using reference TRBV5-4 and TRBJ1-1 for the parts outside the CDR3, the full variable domain is ETGVTQSPTHLIKTRGQQVTLRCSSQSGHNTVSWYQQALGQGPQFIFQYYREEENGRGNFPPRFSGLQFPNYSSELNVNALELDDSALYLCASSLQGADTEAFFGQGTRLTVV.

This clone was seen a single time. V usage is TRBV7-3 and J usage is TRBJ1-3, with D unclear. Per germline, CDR1 SGHTA and CDR2 FQGTGA. The CDR3 extends over 13 amino acids. V dropped 0 bases and J dropped 9 bases, with 9 bases sitting between them. Here the CDR3 reads CASSLTGDSTIYF. The DNA of the CDR3 is TGTGCCAGCAGCTTAACCGGTGACTCCACCATATATTTT.

The V and J genes are TRBV7-2 and TRBJ1-2; 8 positions agree with TRBD1. The germline gives CDR1 SGHTA, CDR2 FQGNSA. The CDR3 has 14 amino acids. The J segment lost 8 bases and the V segment lost 6 bases, leaving 11 bases of the junction unmatched. The CDR3 region is CASRFAGQAEGYTF. The DNA of the CDR3 is TGTGCCAGCAGGTTCGCGGGACAGGCTGAGGGCTACACCTTC.